One and the same sample provided the 4 T cell receptor beta chains below, sequenced in a study of blood T cell repertoires in COVID-19. Some clones are missing from TCRdb's copy, which holds only in-frame ones; the method was immunoSEQ multiplex PCR. Altogether some 300,000 clones are present, roughly 91% being singletons, with the ten largest covering under 3.5%. What was sequenced was PBMCs or T cells enriched from blood (not recorded which). These TCRs come from a woman between 45 and 65 years old who had been exposed to COVID-19.

A single count supports this clone. The chain combines TRBV6-5 with TRBJ2-7; no clear D gene. CDR1 and CDR2 (germline): MNHEY, SVGAGI. Deletions cut 6 bases from V and 0 bases from J, with 12 bases between. The CDR3 runs 14 residues. CDR3 sequence: CASSRVSGSYEQYF. As DNA, the CDR3 is TGTGCCAGCAGCCGAGTCTCCGGCTCCTACGAGCAGTACTTC.

This chain links TRBV7-9 with TRBJ1-6; a possible D gene is TRBD1 (6 bases). CDR3 length: 15 residues. V gave up 4 bases and J gave up 13 bases, with 20 bases separating them. Per the germline V gene, CDR1 is SEHNR and CDR2 is FQNEAQ (reference sequence). The CDR3 sequence is CASSSDKQGLGPLHF. The CDR3, as DNA: TGTGCCAGCAGCTCGGACAAACAGGGTCTCGGGCCCCTCCACTTT.

The chain employs TRBV18 and TRBJ1-2, with TRBD1 matching over 7 bases. The CDR3 is 15 residues long. The V segment lost 6 bases and the J segment 4 bases; nucleotides outside the gene matches: 11. Per germline, CDR1 KGHSH and CDR2 LQKENI. DNA of the CDR3: TGTGCCAGCTCCCCAACCGGGACAGCCGTCTATGGCTACACCTTC. As protein: CASSPTGTAVYGYTF.

CDR3 region: CASSIGPGQGGQPQHF. CDR3 nucleotides: TGTGCCAGCAGTATAGGGCCGGGACAGGGGGGTCAGCCCCAGCATTTT. The chain links TRBV2 to TRBJ1-5; 11 nucleotides line up with TRBD1. The CDR3 spans 16 residues. The junction had 9 bases not matched to a gene; V was cut back by 5 bases and J by 6 bases. Germline loops: CDR1 SNHLY, CDR2 FYNNEI.